The clone carrying this TCR beta chain has ten or more counts. This sample was taken from a study of spatial heterogeneity in lung cancer. Study at large: Samples came from roughly 72 TRACERx patients with untreated early-stage lung cancer. When available, follow-up PBMC samples taken a median of around two years after resection were sequenced.

TCRdb fed the 5' RACE reads into MiXCR, producing one record per CDR3 protein. The data hold over 45,000 distinct CDR3 sequences, with 10% to 15% observed a single time. The CDR3 length is 15 residues. Trimming took 5 bases from V and 3 from J; bases not matched to a gene: 7. Germline V gene lookup returns CDR1 LGHNA and CDR2 YSLEER. Time point noted: blood at routine non-recurrence follow-up after resection. Extraction of whole RNA from tumor, nontumor lung or frozen PBMC preceded unsorted sequencing. The specimen was PBMCs, collected at follow-up. The receptor's source is a male donor with early-stage non-small cell lung cancer. This chain uses TRBV4-3 with TRBJ2-7; 10 bases line up with TRBD1. Here the CDR3 reads CASSEHRDRGYEQYF. Here the CDR3 DNA reads TGCGCCAGCAGCGAACACCGGGACAGGGGCTACGAGCAGTACTTC.